The next 32 T cell receptor beta chains were all read from a single sample in a study of T cells and Merkel cell carcinoma outcomes. Using immunoSEQ multiplex PCR, the repertoire was profiled, and TCRdb retains in-frame clones only, with some absent. The sample holds roughly 1,800 clones, approximately 93% seen once. Sequencing was done on a sample of tumor tissue from Merkel cell carcinoma. These receptors were taken from a human donor with Merkel cell carcinoma.

This chain's CDR3 is CASSLAAGQGNQPQHF. The CDR3 DNA follows: TGTGCCAGCAGCTTAGCCGCGGGACAGGGCAATCAGCCCCAGCATTTT. The chain links TRBV7-2 to TRBJ1-5; 8 nucleotides agree with TRBD1. Germline V CDR1 and CDR2: SGHTA, FQGNSA. The length of the CDR3 is 16 residues. With 0 bases clipped from V and 2 bases from J, the junction kept 3 bases outside the gene matches.

J is TRBJ1-1 and V is TRBV7-8; no firm D call. V was pared by 4 bases and J by 2 bases, with 11 bases between. Germline assignment: CDR1 SGHVS and CDR2 FQNEAQ. CDR3 length: 14 residues. CDR3 protein: CASSYDLVNTEAFF. The CDR3 DNA reads TGTGCCAGCAGCTACGACTTAGTCAACACTGAAGCTTTCTTT. Full variable domain (missing parts from reference TRBV7-8 and TRBJ1-1): GAGVSQSPRYKVAKRGQDVALRCDPISGHVSLFWYQQALGQGPEFLTYFQNEAQLDKSGLPSDRFFAERPEGSVSTLKIQRTQQEDSAVYLCASSYDLVNTEAFFGQGTRLTVV.

This chain joins TRBV6-5 and TRBJ1-5; a possible D gene is TRBD1 (5 bases). V was clipped by 7 bases and J by 0 bases, with 13 bases between them. This CDR3 region has 15 residues. Germline V gene data show CDR1 as MNHEY and CDR2 as SVGAGI. This CDR3 is CASTPGGNSNQPQHF. CDR3 DNA: TGTGCCAGCACCCCGGGGGGGAATAGCAATCAGCCCCAGCATTTT.

The V call is TRBV7-6, the J call TRBJ1-5, with no clear D. The CDR3 has 13 amino acids. Germline V gene lookup returns CDR1 SGHVS and CDR2 FNYEAQ. V lost 5 bases and J 4 bases, leaving 9 bases between the germline ends. CDR3 sequence reads: CASSASRNQPQHF. The CDR3 DNA reads as TGTGCCAGCAGCGCCAGTCGAAATCAGCCCCAGCATTTT.

The V call is TRBV18, the J call TRBJ2-7; 9 bases align to TRBD1. In germline, CDR1 is KGHSH, CDR2 LQKENI. The CDR3 runs to 14 residues. Trimming at V came to 3 bases and at J to 6 bases, leaving 6 bases not matched to a gene. The CDR3 nucleotides read TGTGCCAGCTCACCCACCGGGACAGGGAGCGAGCAGTACTTC. As protein: CASSPTGTGSEQYF.

This clone was seen only once. The V call is TRBV7-3, the J call TRBJ2-2; no definite D call. The CDR3 contains 13 residues. Germline CDR1 reads SGHTA; CDR2 reads FQGTGA. Trimming left V 2 bases short and J 5 bases short, with 6 bases between. The CDR3 spells CASSLGPTGELFF. The CDR3, as DNA: TGTGCCAGCAGCTTAGGGCCAACCGGGGAGCTGTTTTTT.

This chain connects TRBV15 to TRBJ1-5; D not certain. The length of the CDR3 is 18 residues. CDR1 is LNHNV, CDR2 YYDKDF, per germline (reference sequence). The V end lost 1 base, the J end lost 7 bases, and 23 bases lay between the germline ends. DNA for the CDR3: TGTGCCACCAGCAGAGGTGTCAGAGGCGCGGGTCTCGGCCAGCCCCAGCATTTT. Translated, it gives CATSRGVRGAGLGQPQHF.

In the case of this clone: At one end the junction does not follow the germline gene, possibly because of a read error. The gene calls are TRBV7-7 and TRBJ2-5, with 7 bases aligning to TRBD1. The CDR3 totals 14 residues. Germline V gives CDR1 SSHAT, CDR2 FNYEAQ (reference sequence). As DNA, the CDR3 is TGTGCTAGCAGCTTTTCGACAGGGCAAGAGACCCAGTACTTC. It translates to CASSFSTGQETQYF.

In DNA, the CDR3 is TGTGCCAGCAGTTCCGGGGGCTACGAGCAGTACTTC. Translation gives CASSSGGYEQYF. The rearrangement joins TRBV28 to TRBJ2-7; possibly TRBD2 for D (6 bases). Trimming took 4 bases from V and 3 from J, leaving 7 bases between them. The germline CDR1 and CDR2 sequences are MDHEN and SYDVKM. The CDR3 consists of 12 residues.

The chain couples TRBV5-6 to TRBJ1-2; tentatively, D is TRBD1 (6 bases). Germline CDR1 SGHDT, CDR2 YYEEEE. The CDR3 length is 14 residues. V shed 0 bases and J shed 3 bases, with 9 bases lying between them. The CDR3 sequence: CASSLGGQHYGYTF. For the CDR3, the DNA is TGTGCCAGCAGCTTGGGCGGACAGCACTATGGCTACACCTTC.

This clone appeared once. The chain recombines TRBV9 with TRBJ2-4, with 10 bases that match TRBD1. This CDR3 comprises 15 residues. The J segment lost 8 bases and the V segment lost 0 bases, leaving 5 bases of the junction unmatched. Germline assignment: CDR1 SGDLS and CDR2 YYNGEE. The CDR3 spells CASSVGHGTGDIQYF. CDR3 bases: TGTGCCAGCAGCGTAGGTCACGGGACAGGGGACATTCAGTACTTC.

The V gene is TRBV6-5, the J gene TRBJ1-6; 10 positions agree with TRBD1. J gave up 8 bases and V 6 bases, and 4 bases lay outside the gene matches. The CDR3 consists of 14 residues. Germline CDR1 and CDR2: MNHEY and SVGAGI. The CDR3 protein is CASSLDRGHSPLHF. The CDR3 nucleotides read TGTGCCAGCAGCCTAGACAGGGGGCATTCACCCCTCCACTTT.

The rearrangement links TRBV6-5 to TRBJ2-2; 9 nucleotides align to TRBD2. Germline CDR1 reads MNHEY; CDR2 reads SVGAGI. This CDR3 region has 15 residues. V dropped 6 bases and J dropped 5; count of bases not matched to a gene: 7. The CDR3 coding sequence is TGTGCCAGCAGCCCTGTAGCGGGAGAAACCGGGGAGCTGTTTTTT. This sequence encodes CASSPVAGETGELFF.

The V and J genes are TRBV7-9 and TRBJ2-1; tentatively, D is TRBD2 (6 bases). Germline-derived CDR1 and CDR2 are SEHNR and FQNEAQ (reference sequence). This CDR3 region has 15 residues. Deletions cut 1 base from V and 5 bases from J, with 12 bases between. CDR3: CASSLDGRTNNEQFF. The CDR3 DNA follows: TGTGCCAGCAGCTTAGATGGGAGGACTAACAATGAGCAGTTCTTC.

V gene TRBV7-8 combines with J gene TRBJ1-5; no reliable D call. The CDR3 sequence is 15 residues long. V lost 0 bases to trimming and J lost 5 bases, with 11 bases between them. From germline, CDR1 is SGHVS and CDR2 FQNEAQ. The CDR3 sequence: CASSLAGRVYQPQHF. The CDR3 nucleotides read TGTGCCAGCAGCTTAGCGGGGAGGGTTTATCAGCCCCAGCATTTT.

The sample holds a few counts of this clone. The chain is built from TRBV10-1 and TRBJ2-7; D is possibly TRBD2 (5 bases). Germline V gives CDR1 WNHNN, CDR2 SYGVQD (reference sequence). The CDR3 spans 12 residues. V was trimmed by 4 bases and J by 7 bases, leaving 11 bases between them. The CDR3 here is CASSGDYTEQYF. CDR3 coding DNA: TGCGCCAGCAGTGGTGACTACACGGAGCAGTACTTC.

CDR3 sequence reads: CASSPRDRRLYEQYF. The CDR3 nucleotides are TGTGCCAGCAGTCCCCGGGACAGGCGGTTATACGAGCAGTACTTC. The chain is built from TRBV14 and TRBJ2-7; 8 bases match TRBD1. With V trimmed by 6 bases and J by 4 bases, 11 bases remained unmatched. The V gene's germline CDR1 is SGHDN and CDR2 FVKESK. The CDR3 loop spans 15 amino acids.

This clone was found once. DNA of the CDR3: TGCGCCAGCAGCCAAGAGGATCTCTGGGGCTACACCTTC. Residues: CASSQEDLWGYTF. The rearrangement uses TRBV4-1 and TRBJ1-2; D not resolved. The CDR3 sequence is 13 residues long. Germline values: CDR1 MGHRA, CDR2 YSYEKL. Trimming removed 0 bases at V and 8 bases at J, with 10 bases between.

The chain has TRBV25-1 and TRBJ1-6; TRBD1 might be the D (5 bases). The V end lost 6 bases, the J end lost 4 bases, and 7 bases lay between the germline ends. Germline lookup yields CDR1 MGHDK and CDR2 SYGVNS. CDR3 length equals 13 residues. The CDR3 sequence is CASRGPYNSPLHF. DNA for the CDR3: TGTGCCAGCAGGGGGCCGTATAATTCACCCCTCCACTTT. The variable domain in full, with the rest retrieved from reference TRBV25-1 and TRBJ1-6, is EADIYQTPRYLVIGTGKKITLECSQTMGHDKMYWYQQDPGMELHLIHYSYGVNSTEKGDLSSESTVSRIRTEHFPLTLESARPSHTSQYLCASRGPYNSPLHFGNGTRLTVT.

The chain carries TRBV28 and TRBJ2-1, with TRBD1 as a possible D gene (5 bases). V was shortened by 7 bases and J by 10 bases, with 14 bases between the two germline ends. CDR3 length: 12 residues. Germline V CDR1 and CDR2: MDHEN, SYDVKM. The CDR3 sequence is CASKGVRQEQFF. CDR3 DNA sequence: TGTGCCAGCAAAGGAGTTAGACAGGAGCAGTTCTTC.

The chain uses TRBV18 and TRBJ1-1; a weak D match, TRBD1 (5 bases). The ends were cut back, 1 base at V and 1 base at J, with 16 bases in the middle. The CDR3 contains 17 residues. Per the germline V gene, CDR1 is KGHSH and CDR2 is LQKENI. CDR3 in DNA: TGTGCCAGCTCACCACAGGGGACGGGGTATACGAACACTGAAGCTTTCTTT. It is translated as CASSPQGTGYTNTEAFF.

The chain employs TRBV28 and TRBJ2-1; D ambiguous. The CDR3 runs to 13 residues. Germline V CDR1 and CDR2: MDHEN, SYDVKM. The chain's CDR3 is CAADGERNNEQFF. The CDR3 nucleotides read TGTGCAGCAGACGGCGAGCGAAACAATGAGCAGTTCTTC.

The chain combines TRBV14 with TRBJ2-7; D possibly corresponds to TRBD1 (5 bases). Between the trimmed V and J ends, which lost 1 base and 0 bases, there was a span of 7 bases. CDR3 size: 14 residues. The germline V gene has CDR1 SGHDN and CDR2 FVKESK. The CDR3 coding sequence is TGTGCCAGCAGCCAAGGACAGATCTCCTACGAGCAGTACTTC. This translates into CASSQGQISYEQYF.

The chain recombines TRBV28 with TRBJ2-3; 8 positions match TRBD2. Per the germline V gene, CDR1 is MDHEN and CDR2 is SYDVKM. Losses at the gene ends were 6 bases for V and 6 bases for J; bases not matched to a gene: 14. This CDR3 region has 16 residues. In DNA, the CDR3 is TGTGCCAGCAGCCTCCTTAGCCGACTAGCGACGGATACGCAGTATTTT. Residues: CASSLLSRLATDTQYF. Filled out from reference TRBV28 and TRBJ2-3, the complete variable domain reads DVKVTQSSRYLVKRTGEKVFLECVQDMDHENMFWYRQDPGLGLRLIYFSYDVKMKEKGDIPEGYSVSREKKERFSLILESASTNQTSMYLCASSLLSRLATDTQYFGPGTRLTVL.

This clone was recorded only once. This sequence joins TRBV18 and TRBJ2-7; 9 bases fit TRBD1. The CDR3 extends over 15 amino acids. With 0 bases clipped from V and 3 bases from J, the junction kept 3 bases outside the gene matches. Germline CDR1 reads KGHSH; CDR2 reads LQKENI. The CDR3 loop is CASSPPETGGYEQYF. The CDR3 region has the DNA TGTGCCAGCTCACCACCCGAGACAGGGGGCTACGAGCAGTACTTC. Variable domain in full (rest from reference TRBV18 and TRBJ2-7): NAGVMQNPRHLVRRRGQEARLRCSPMKGHSHVYWYRQLPEEGLKFMVYLQKENIIDESGMPKERFSAEFPKEGPSILRIQQVVRGDSAAYFCASSPPETGGYEQYFGPGTRLTVT.

CDR3 amino acids: CASTPLGTVDTQYF. DNA of the CDR3: TGTGCCAGCACTCCGCTCGGGACTGTCGATACGCAGTATTTT. The chain links TRBV6-8 to TRBJ2-3; tentative D call: TRBD2 (6 bases). Trimming pared 7 bases from V and 6 bases from J, leaving 17 bases between. The CDR3 runs 14 residues. Germline V CDR1 and CDR2: MNHGY, SAAAGT.

CDR3 amino acids: CATSGISGANVLTF. The CDR3 coding sequence is TGTGCCACCTCAGGGATCTCTGGGGCCAACGTCCTGACTTTC. J is TRBJ2-6 and V is TRBV19; possible D gene TRBD1, 5 bases. V was cut by 10 bases and J by 0 bases, with 10 bases left in between. The CDR3 has 14 residues. CDR1 and CDR2 (germline): LNHDA, SQIVND (reference sequence).

The chain uses TRBV18 and TRBJ2-3, with D hard to call. Germline-derived CDR1 and CDR2 are KGHSH and LQKENI. The CDR3 spans 13 residues. The V gene lost 2 bases and the J gene lost 3 bases, with 6 bases spanning the gap. This chain's CDR3 is CASSPFGTDTQYF. The DNA for the CDR3 is TGTGCCAGCTCACCATTCGGGACAGATACGCAGTATTTT.

The chain is built from TRBV29-1 and TRBJ2-2; no firm D call. The CDR3 spans 15 residues. Trimming removed 2 bases from V and 6 bases from J, with 16 bases in between. The germline gives CDR1 SQVTM, CDR2 ANQGSEA. The CDR3 DNA reads as TGCAGCGTTGAAAAGGGAAGCGTAGGCTCCGGGGAGCTGTTTTTT. Translated, it gives CSVEKGSVGSGELFF.

V usage is TRBV5-4 and J usage is TRBJ1-1; D is possibly TRBD1 (6 bases). V shed 0 bases and J shed 4 bases, with 7 bases lying between them. The germline V gene has CDR1 SGHNT and CDR2 YYREEE (reference sequence). The CDR3 sequence is 13 residues long. The CDR3 loop reads CASSLGTATEAFF. DNA for the CDR3: TGTGCCAGCAGCTTGGGGACAGCCACTGAAGCTTTCTTT.

As DNA, the CDR3 is TGCGCCAGCAGCTTGGGTCCTAGCGGGAGAAGCTACGAGCAGTACTTC. Translation: CASSLGPSGRSYEQYF. The V gene is TRBV5-1, the J gene TRBJ2-7; 10 bases map to TRBD2. This CDR3 comprises 16 residues. Germline CDR1 SGHRS, CDR2 YFSETQ. V was pared by 0 bases and J by 3 bases, with 6 bases of the junction left unmatched.

The chain is built from TRBV11-3 and TRBJ2-3; 7 bases are a match to TRBD1. The CDR3 length is 15 residues. Germline CDR1 and CDR2: SGHNT and YENEEA. V was clipped by 5 bases and J by 4 bases; unmatched bases: 9. The CDR3 loop reads CASSPQGSDADTQYF. The CDR3 DNA is TGTGCCAGCAGCCCACAGGGGTCCGACGCAGATACGCAGTATTTT.